This T cell receptor (beta chain) was identified in a study of breast tumors, draining lymph nodes, adjacent tissues. Findings of the study overall: Tumor TCR diversity was below lymph nodes but above nontumor tissue. Tumor T cell lymph node origin was a supported hypothesis, not proven. Most tumor T cells seemingly derive from lymph node, then expand in tumor. Tumor and nontumor repertoires were significantly more similar in luminal-like than in basal-like breast cancer.

This clonotype came up many times. Its antigen is unidentified. TCRdb passed the multiplex PCR reads through MiXCR, listing each CDR3 protein once. The table shows approximately 60,000 distinct CDR3 sequences, with 45% to 65% occurring only once. The J segment lost 6 bases and the V segment lost 3 bases, leaving 8 bases of the junction unmatched. The CDR3 has 15 residues. CDR1 is SGHAT, CDR2 FQNNGV, per germline. Sequencing input: breast tumor tissue. The chain combines TRBV11-2 with TRBJ2-3; 8 bases match TRBD2. This sequence originates from a female donor with breast cancer. Some clones in this sample may be carry-over from other donors' samples. CDR3: CASSFWRGEGDTQYF. CDR3 nucleotides: TGTGCCAGCAGCTTTTGGCGGGGGGAGGGGGATACGCAGTATTTT.